The T cell receptor (beta chain) described here comes from a study of T cells after yellow fever vaccination. This clonotype was counted ten times or more. TCRdb redid the calling of the 5' RACE reads with MiXCR, one entry per CDR3 protein. This sample has more than 300,000 distinct CDR3 sequences, with approximately 4.5% found just once. Per the germline V gene, CDR1 is SGHRS and CDR2 is YFSETQ. J was trimmed by 0 bases and V by 4 bases; bases with no gene match: 6. The CDR3 is made up of 16 amino acids. Sequenced here: PBMCs, sampled 15 days after the yellow fever booster vaccination. V and J are TRBV5-1 and TRBJ2-4; TRBD1 aligns across 8 bases. The sequence was obtained from a man between 18 and 35 years old who received the YFV17D yellow fever vaccine. As DNA, the CDR3 is TGCGCCAGCAGCATTGACAGGGGAGTAGCCAAAAACATTCAGTACTTC. It specifies CASSIDRGVAKNIQYF.